These 31 T cell receptor beta chains came from one sample sequenced in a study of T cell changes during pregnancy in multiple sclerosis. Here immunoSEQ multiplex PCR was the method, and the copy in TCRdb shows in-frame clones only, minus some. The sample includes around 88,000 clones, 80% to 95% seen only once; the top ten take approximately 2.4%. The sample here was peripheral blood, taken in the first trimester of pregnancy. The receptors originated from a female donor with multiple sclerosis, enrolled in a pregnancy study.

The chain joins TRBV6-5 to TRBJ1-1; D is ambiguous. This CDR3 contains 11 residues. The ends were cut back, 3 bases at V and 5 bases at J, with 4 bases in the middle. Germline loops: CDR1 MNHEY, CDR2 SVGAGI. CDR3 nucleotide sequence: TGTGCCAGCAGTTATCGGACTGAAGCTTTCTTT. This encodes CASSYRTEAFF.

This sequence joins TRBV11-3 and TRBJ2-5; TRBD1 matches at 7 bases. CDR1 is SGHNT and CDR2 is YENEEA in the germline V gene. V lost 8 bases, J lost 2 bases, and 5 bases stayed unmatched. CDR3 length: 13 amino acids. The CDR3 is CASVRTGQETQYF. CDR3 coding DNA: TGTGCCAGCGTGCGGACAGGTCAAGAGACCCAGTACTTC.

This clone was recorded once. This rearrangement joins TRBV6-6 to TRBJ1-2, with D maybe TRBD1 (6 bases). The V and J ends lost 4 bases and 2 bases respectively, with 8 bases between them. Germline V lookup: CDR1 MNHNY, CDR2 SVGAGI (reference sequence). The CDR3 extends over 13 amino acids. This CDR3 reads CASSSQGNYGYTF. The CDR3 DNA reads TGTGCCAGCAGTTCACAGGGAAACTATGGCTACACCTTC.

This clone has just one count. The rearrangement joins TRBV2 to TRBJ2-5; TRBD1 is a possible D gene (6 bases). V was cut by 4 bases and J by 2 bases, with 14 bases left in between. Germline assignment: CDR1 SNHLY and CDR2 FYNNEI. CDR3 length: 15 residues. The CDR3 nucleotides are TGTGCCAGCAGTGGGCAGGGGTTACAACAAGAGACCCAGTACTTC. It translates to CASSGQGLQQETQYF.

This clone was observed a handful of times. V is TRBV6-6 and J is TRBJ1-1; TRBD1 matches 8 bases. This CDR3 region has 14 residues. CDR1 is MNHNY and CDR2 is SVGAGI in the germline V gene (reference sequence). V lost 6 bases, J lost 4 bases, and 7 bases stayed unmatched. The CDR3 loop reads CASSPGGRGTEAFF. For the CDR3, the DNA is TGTGCCAGCAGCCCAGGGGGCCGGGGCACTGAAGCTTTCTTT.

For the CDR3, the DNA is TGTGCCAGCACCAATCCGGGCAGGACTAGCGGGAAAGTGTTCACCGGGGAGCTGTTTTTT. It codes for CASTNPGRTSGKVFTGELFF. The chain carries TRBV28 and TRBJ2-2; 12 bases are shared with TRBD2. CDR1 is MDHEN, CDR2 SYDVKM, per germline. V was pared by 7 bases and J by 4 bases, with 19 bases of the junction left unmatched. The CDR3 sequence is 20 residues long. The whole variable domain, remainder taken from reference TRBV28 and TRBJ2-2, is DVKVTQSSRYLVKRTGEKVFLECVQDMDHENMFWYRQDPGLGLRLIYFSYDVKMKEKGDIPEGYSVSREKKERFSLILESASTNQTSMYLCASTNPGRTSGKVFTGELFFGEGSRLTVL.

This clone showed up just a few times. J is TRBJ2-1 and V is TRBV28, with 7 positions matching TRBD2. The CDR3 is 14 residues long. Germline V gives CDR1 MDHEN, CDR2 SYDVKM. V shed 8 bases, J shed 1 base, and the junction held 5 bases outside the gene matches. CDR3 residues: CASGRETSYNEQFF. Written as DNA, the CDR3 is TGTGCCAGCGGGCGGGAGACGTCCTACAATGAGCAGTTCTTC.

The rearrangement joins TRBV6-1 to TRBJ2-2; a possible D gene is TRBD1 (5 bases). This CDR3 contains 14 residues. CDR1 is MNHNS and CDR2 is SASEGT in the germline V gene. Deletions cut 4 bases from V and 4 bases from J, with 10 bases between. CDR3 amino acids: CASSASGITGELFF. The CDR3 coding sequence is TGTGCCAGCAGTGCATCAGGGATCACCGGGGAGCTGTTTTTT.

This chain joins TRBV6-1 and TRBJ2-6; D gene unclear. Germline V CDR1 and CDR2: MNHNS, SASEGT. Trimming left V 0 bases short and J 0 bases short, with 6 bases between. The CDR3 has 16 residues. DNA of the CDR3: TGTGCCAGCAGTGAAGCTTCTAGCTCTGGGGCCAACGTCCTGACTTTC. Residues: CASSEASSSGANVLTF.

The chain links TRBV21-1 to TRBJ2-7; the table gives TRBD1 as D, unverified against the DNA. TRBV21-1 is a pseudogene. This CDR3 contains 13 residues. CDR3 loop: CASSKDSSYEQYF. CDR3 DNA: TGTGCCAGCAGCAAAGACAGCTCCTACGAGCAGTACTTC.

In DNA form, the CDR3 reads TGCGCCAGCAGCCTAACCCCACTGACAGGGGATTTGCGGAAGACCCAGTACTTC. The encoded protein is CASSLTPLTGDLRKTQYF. This chain connects TRBV5-1 to TRBJ2-5, with 8 positions matching TRBD1. Germline values: CDR1 SGHRS, CDR2 YFSETQ. The V segment lost 4 bases and the J segment 6 bases; nucleotides outside the gene matches: 20. There are 18 residues in the CDR3.

The CDR3 nucleotides read TGTGCGGCCTCTGGGGCCAACGTCCTGACTTTC. Its protein product is CAASGANVLTF. The chain uses TRBV7-9 and TRBJ2-6; no clear D gene. This CDR3 has 11 amino acids. Looked up from germline, CDR1 is SEHNR and CDR2 is FQNEAQ (reference sequence).

The chain recombines TRBV6-1 with TRBJ2-7; the match to TRBD1 covers 8 bases. From germline, CDR1 is MNHNS and CDR2 SASEGT. With V trimmed by 6 bases and J by 7 bases, 8 bases remained unmatched. The CDR3 extends over 13 amino acids. The CDR3 region is CASRPDRVGEQYF. The DNA of the CDR3 is TGTGCCAGCAGACCGGACAGGGTCGGGGAGCAGTACTTC.

This clone was counted once. This sequence joins TRBV7-8 and TRBJ1-1, with 7 bases aligning to TRBD1. After removal of 5 bases from V and 0 bases from J, the junction contained 3 bases not matched to a gene. Per germline, CDR1 SGHVS and CDR2 FQNEAQ. The CDR3 length is 14 residues. The CDR3 sequence: CASSAGQMNTEAFF. DNA for the CDR3: TGTGCCAGCAGCGCGGGACAGATGAACACTGAAGCTTTCTTT.

The chain couples TRBV18 to TRBJ2-2, with a weak D call TRBD2 (6 bases). The CDR3 loop spans 15 amino acids. In germline, CDR1 is KGHSH, CDR2 LQKENI. The V and J ends lost 2 bases and 4 bases respectively, with 11 bases between them. Here the CDR3 reads CASSPSSGVTGELFF. CDR3 bases: TGTGCCAGCTCACCATCGTCGGGGGTCACCGGGGAGCTGTTTTTT.

The chain has TRBV11-2 and TRBJ2-1, with 8 bases identical to TRBD1. The germline CDR1 and CDR2 sequences are SGHAT and FQNNGV. CDR3 length equals 15 residues. After removal of 5 bases from V and 7 bases from J, the junction contained 10 bases not matched to a gene. The CDR3 DNA reads TGTGCCAGCAGCCGTGACAGGGGTTTATGGAATGAGCAGTTCTTC. It specifies CASSRDRGLWNEQFF. The variable domain in full, with the rest retrieved from reference TRBV11-2 and TRBJ2-1, is EAGVAQSPRYKIIEKRQSVAFWCNPISGHATLYWYQQILGQGPKLLIQFQNNGVVDDSQLPKDRFSAERLKGVDSTLKIQPAKLEDSAVYLCASSRDRGLWNEQFFGPGTRLTVL.

The rearrangement uses TRBV30 and TRBJ1-2; D is ambiguous. The V and J ends lost 1 base and 4 bases respectively, with 10 bases between them. This CDR3 has 13 amino acids. Germline V gives CDR1 GTSNPN, CDR2 SVGIG (reference sequence). CDR3 in amino acids: CAWSDSNLYGYTF. Written as DNA, the CDR3 is TGTGCCTGGAGTGACAGTAACCTCTATGGCTACACCTTC.

The V call is TRBV12-5, the J call TRBJ2-5, with D possibly matching TRBD1 (6 bases). V lost 1 base, J lost 5 bases, and 17 bases lay in between. This CDR3 has 16 residues. The germline gives CDR1 LGHNT, CDR2 FRNRAP. CDR3 loop: CASGLDALVQGETQYF. The CDR3 DNA is TGTGCTAGTGGTTTGGACGCCTTAGTGCAGGGGGAGACCCAGTACTTC.

The table lists this clone with a count of one. V is TRBV19 and J is TRBJ2-1, with 7 bases fitting TRBD1. In germline, CDR1 is LNHDA, CDR2 SQIVND (reference sequence). Trimming removed 5 bases from V and 9 bases from J; junction bases left unmatched: 13. The CDR3 covers 15 residues. CDR3 sequence (DNA): TGTGCCAGTAGTCCCCAAAGACAGGGTGGAGGTGAGCAGTTCTTC. This gives the protein CASSPQRQGGGEQFF.

V usage is TRBV2 and J usage is TRBJ2-7; 7 nucleotides line up with TRBD1. The CDR3 totals 14 residues. In germline, CDR1 is SNHLY, CDR2 FYNNEI. J lost 3 bases, V lost 3 bases, and 5 bases had no gene match. For the CDR3, the DNA is TGTGCCAGCAGTGATTTGGGACAGAACTACGAGCAGTACTTC. Translated: CASSDLGQNYEQYF.

The sample holds a few counts of this clone. The rearrangement joins TRBV19 to TRBJ1-1; D is possibly TRBD1 (6 bases). This CDR3 is 14 amino acids long. Between the trimmed V and J ends, which lost 3 bases and 1 base, there was a span of 9 bases. From germline, CDR1 is LNHDA and CDR2 SQIVND (reference sequence). CDR3 DNA: TGTGCCAGTAGTATTGCAGGGGAGAACACTGAAGCTTTCTTT. As protein: CASSIAGENTEAFF.

The rearrangement links TRBV7-8 to TRBJ2-3; 9 positions match TRBD1. The CDR3 contains 15 residues. Per the germline V gene, CDR1 is SGHVS and CDR2 is FQNEAQ. J lost 5 bases, V lost 2 bases, and 5 bases had no gene match. The CDR3 loop reads CASSLTTGGRDTQYF. In DNA form, the CDR3 reads TGTGCCAGCAGCTTAACAACAGGGGGCAGAGATACGCAGTATTTT.

The chain combines TRBV7-2 with TRBJ2-1; D may be TRBD1 (6 bases). Trimming removed 2 bases at V and 4 bases at J, with 18 bases between. CDR3 size: 17 residues. In germline, CDR1 is SGHTA, CDR2 FQGNSA. The DNA for the CDR3 is TGTGCCAGCAGCTTATGGTTAGGCCAGGGGCGATACAATGAGCAGTTCTTC. Translation gives CASSLWLGQGRYNEQFF.

The chain links TRBV9 to TRBJ2-5, with 9 bases lining up with TRBD2. There are 14 residues in the CDR3. V lost 4 bases to trimming and J lost 4 bases; unmatched junction nucleotides: 5. Germline loops: CDR1 SGDLS, CDR2 YYNGEE. The CDR3 loop is CASSSGTSRETQYF. CDR3 nucleotide sequence: TGTGCCAGCAGCTCTGGGACTAGCCGAGAGACCCAGTACTTC.

CDR3 coding DNA: TGTGCCAGCAGCGCTGAATCAGGGGTTTACAATGAGCAGTTCTTC. Its translation is CASSAESGVYNEQFF. The rearrangement links TRBV6-1 to TRBJ2-1; D is perhaps TRBD1 (6 bases). Germline lookup yields CDR1 MNHNS and CDR2 SASEGT. Trimming removed 6 bases from V and 4 bases from J, with 16 bases in between. There are 15 residues in the CDR3.

The V call is TRBV5-1, the J call TRBJ2-1, with a weak D call TRBD2 (5 bases). Germline assignment: CDR1 SGHRS and CDR2 YFSETQ. This CDR3 region has 15 residues. Between the trimmed V and J ends, which lost 4 bases and 4 bases, there was a span of 15 bases. The CDR3 sequence: CASSQRAVGYNEQFF. CDR3 DNA sequence: TGCGCCAGCAGCCAGAGGGCGGTGGGTTACAATGAGCAGTTCTTC.

This chain connects TRBV2 to TRBJ2-3; no clear D. CDR3 length: 16 residues. V lost 2 bases and J lost 0, with 12 bases in between. From germline, CDR1 is SNHLY and CDR2 FYNNEI. The CDR3 region is CASSETLDGSTDTQYF. CDR3 nucleotide sequence: TGTGCCAGCAGTGAAACCCTAGACGGGAGCACAGATACGCAGTATTTT.

The rearrangement uses TRBV30 and TRBJ2-1; TRBD1 agrees at 9 bases. The CDR3 totals 15 residues. V dropped 3 bases and J dropped 3; count of bases not matched to a gene: 6. Germline values: CDR1 GTSNPN, CDR2 SVGIG (reference sequence). The CDR3 DNA reads TGTGCCTGGAGGTTAGGGGACAGGGACTACAATGAGCAGTTCTTC. Its protein is CAWRLGDRDYNEQFF. The full variable domain, in which reference TRBV30 and TRBJ2-1 provide the parts outside the CDR3, is SQTIHQWPATLVQPVGSPLSLECTVEGTSNPNLYWYRQAAGRGLQLLFYSVGIGQISSEVPQNLSASRPQDRQFILSSKKLLLSDSGFYLCAWRLGDRDYNEQFFGPGTRLTVL.

V is TRBV10-3 and J is TRBJ2-5, with D perhaps matching TRBD2 (6 bases). CDR3 length equals 14 residues. Per germline, CDR1 ENHRY and CDR2 SYGVKD. V lost 4 bases to trimming and J lost 5 bases, with 14 bases between them. CDR3 bases: TGTGCCATCAGTGGCAGCGCGGGGCCCGAGACCCAGTACTTC. Protein sequence: CAISGSAGPETQYF.

V gene TRBV18 combines with J gene TRBJ2-7; TRBD1 agrees at 9 bases. The CDR3 is 14 residues long. After removal of 3 bases from V and 2 bases from J, the junction contained 2 bases not matched to a gene. In germline, CDR1 is KGHSH, CDR2 LQKENI. CDR3 sequence reads: CASSPGTGTYEQYF. As DNA, the CDR3 is TGTGCCAGCTCACCCGGGACAGGGACCTACGAGCAGTACTTC.

This CDR3 reads CASSQARLAGWDEQFF. In nucleotides, the CDR3 is TGCGCCAGCAGCCAGGCTAGACTAGCGGGATGGGATGAGCAGTTCTTC. The chain has TRBV4-1 and TRBJ2-1, with 11 bases matching TRBD2. V shed 3 bases and J 8 bases; nucleotides not matched to a gene: 9. Germline assignment: CDR1 MGHRA and CDR2 YSYEKL. CDR3 length: 16 amino acids.